This passage covers 18 T cell receptor beta chains from one sample sequenced in a study of blood T cells in healthy people across ages. A J-beta primer mix and a sample-barcoded 5' primer were used in a second PCR of roughly 7 to 12 cycles. TCRdb used MiXCR to reprocess the 5' RACE reads, holding one entry per CDR3 protein. The sample yields 1.5 million to 2 million distinct CDR3 sequences, about 39% seen once. The sequenced material came from blood. These receptors came from a human donor in good health.

The chain carries TRBV3-1 and TRBJ1-1; D is undetermined. In germline, CDR1 is LGHDT, CDR2 YNNKEL (reference sequence). With 0 bases removed from V and 10 bases from J, the gap between germline ends came to 12 bases. The length of the CDR3 is 13 residues. CDR3 DNA: TGTGCCAGCAGCCAAGAGTTCCGGTCGGGAGCTTTCTTT. The encoded protein is CASSQEFRSGAFF.

A word on this clonotype: Being one base from a much bigger clone, this may be a read error. For the CDR3, the DNA is TGTGCCGCCAGTGATTCACGACGAGCTGAAAAACTGTTTTTT. Protein product: CAASDSRRAEKLFF. This sequence joins TRBV24-1 and TRBJ1-4, with D unclear. Germline V lookup: CDR1 KGHDR, CDR2 SFDVKD. The CDR3 consists of 14 residues.

The chain has TRBV28 and TRBJ1-2; TRBD1 agrees at 8 bases. V shed 3 bases, J shed 3 bases, and the junction held 6 bases outside the gene matches. Germline V gene lookup returns CDR1 MDHEN and CDR2 SYDVKM. The CDR3 extends over 15 amino acids. CDR3 DNA sequence: TGTGCCAGCAGTTTCGACAGGGGACCTTACTATGGCTACACCTTC. This sequence encodes CASSFDRGPYYGYTF.

This chain's CDR3 is CSVRRGSNQPQHF. The CDR3 DNA is TGCAGCGTTAGGCGGGGGAGCAATCAGCCCCAGCATTTT. The chain links TRBV29-1 to TRBJ1-5; D might be TRBD1 (5 bases). The CDR3 extends over 13 amino acids. CDR1 and CDR2 (germline): SQVTM, ANQGSEA. The germline V and J ends were trimmed by 5 bases and 1 base, with 9 bases remaining between them. Full variable domain (rest looked up from reference TRBV29-1 and TRBJ1-5): SAVISQKPSRDICQRGTSLTIQCQVDSQVTMMFWYRQQPGQSLTLIATANQGSEATYESGFVIDKFPISRPNLTFSTLTVSNMSPEDSSIYLCSVRRGSNQPQHFGDGTRLSIL.

This clonotype was recorded many times. The chain couples TRBV6-6 to TRBJ1-6; 10 bases line up with TRBD1. With 5 bases clipped from V and 8 bases from J, the junction kept 3 bases outside the gene matches. The CDR3 is 14 residues long. The germline V gene encodes CDR1 MNHNY and CDR2 SVGAGI (reference sequence). CDR3 coding DNA: TGTGCCAGCAGTCGGGACAGGGGCGATTCACCCCTCCACTTT. Its protein product is CASSRDRGDSPLHF.

This chain joins TRBV2 and TRBJ2-7; 8 bases are a match to TRBD2. Losses at the gene ends were 9 bases for V and 3 bases for J; bases not matched to a gene: 10. The length of the CDR3 is 14 residues. CDR1 is SNHLY and CDR2 is FYNNEI in the germline V gene. The CDR3 DNA is TGTGCCAGTACATTGGGACTAGATGTCTACGAGCAGTACTTC. Protein product: CASTLGLDVYEQYF.

A note on this clonotype: Germline and junction disagree at one end, which may indicate a read error. The V call is TRBV15, the J call TRBJ2-5, with 9 bases aligning to TRBD1. The assigned J gene may be wrong: the sequence end matches TRBJ2-7 better. The CDR3 has 17 residues. Germline V gene data show CDR1 as LNHNV and CDR2 as YYDKDF (reference sequence). CDR3 amino acids: CATGRDEWVTGGYEQYF. CDR3 sequence (DNA): TGTGCCACCGGCAGAGATGAGTGGGTGACAGGGGGCTACGAGCAGTACTTC.

The chain uses TRBV7-2 and TRBJ2-7; D ambiguous. This CDR3 region has 16 residues. V lost 1 base to trimming and J lost 0 bases, with 13 bases between them. From germline, CDR1 is SGHTA and CDR2 FQGNSA. CDR3 sequence (DNA): TGTGCCAGCAGCTTAGATCGGCTAAGTAGCTCCTACGAGCAGTACTTC. It encodes CASSLDRLSSSYEQYF.

This chain joins TRBV3-1 and TRBJ2-5; a weak D match, TRBD2 (7 bases). Germline lookup yields CDR1 LGHDT and CDR2 YNNKEL (reference sequence). This CDR3 is 19 amino acids long. V dropped 4 bases and J dropped 2 bases, with 26 bases sitting between them. This CDR3 is CASSRKGGSIFPQQETQYF. As DNA, the CDR3 is TGTGCCAGCAGCCGAAAGGGGGGGTCTATCTTCCCCCAACAAGAGACCCAGTACTTC.

This chain joins TRBV9 and TRBJ2-6, with 11 nucleotides matching TRBD1. The germline V gene encodes CDR1 SGDLS and CDR2 YYNGEE. The CDR3 spans 17 residues. Germline trimming cut 7 bases from V and 2 bases from J; bases unmatched to any gene: 8. The CDR3 coding sequence is TGTGCCAGCGGCGGACAGGGGGCAATAGCTGGGGCCAACGTCCTGACTTTC. Amino acids: CASGGQGAIAGANVLTF.

The chain joins TRBV12-5 to TRBJ2-6, with 9 bases fitting TRBD1. The CDR3 runs 18 residues. Trimming removed 6 bases from V and 4 bases from J; junction bases left unmatched: 13. Germline-derived CDR1 and CDR2 are LGHNT and FRNRAP. In nucleotides, the CDR3 is TGTGCTAGTGGGCCAGGAGGGACAGGGTATTCGGGGGCCAACGTCCTGACTTTC. Its translation is CASGPGGTGYSGANVLTF.

The chain recombines TRBV7-2 with TRBJ2-1; 9 nucleotides align to TRBD2. The CDR3 runs 15 residues. After removal of 1 base from V and 7 bases from J, the junction contained 5 bases not matched to a gene. Germline V CDR1 and CDR2: SGHTA, FQGNSA. CDR3 nucleotides: TGTGCCAGCAGCTTAGTAGCGGGGGCGCGGAATGAGCAGTTCTTC. Amino acids: CASSLVAGARNEQFF.

J is TRBJ2-7 and V is TRBV12-3 or TRBV12-4; D gene uncertain. CDR3 length equals 15 residues. The V end was cut by 2 bases, the J end by 0 bases, with 11 bases between. The CDR3 loop is CASSLRRERSYEQYF. CDR3 in DNA: TGTGCCAGCAGTTTACGGCGTGAACGCTCCTACGAGCAGTACTTC.

Remarks on this clonotype: A junction end diverges from the germline sequence, so it may reflect a read error. The chain is built from TRBV4-1 and TRBJ2-5; D gene uncertain. The CDR3 spans 15 residues. CDR1 and CDR2 (germline): MGHRA, YSYEKL. The CDR3 sequence: CASSRSRAIQEAQYF. The CDR3 DNA sequence: TGCGCCAGCAGCCGCTCGAGAGCGATCCAAGAGGCCCAGTACTTC.

The genes are TRBV20-1 and TRBJ2-1; D may be TRBD1 or TRBD2 (6 bases each). The V end was cut by 1 base, the J end by 6 bases, with 16 bases between. This CDR3 comprises 15 residues. Per the germline V gene, CDR1 is DFQATT and CDR2 is SNEGSKA (reference sequence). As DNA, the CDR3 is TGCAGTGCTAGAGGTCGGAGGGGGGCTAGCAATGAGCAGTTCTTC. It codes for CSARGRRGASNEQFF.

The sample holds a few counts of this clonotype. The rearrangement joins TRBV9 to TRBJ2-7, with 8 bases aligning to TRBD2. CDR3 size: 16 residues. CDR1 is SGDLS and CDR2 is YYNGEE in the germline V gene. V lost 4 bases and J lost 3; bases outside the gene matches: 12. The CDR3 DNA is TGTGCCAGCAGCCCCTTATCGGGGGGGCGCAACTACGAGCAGTACTTC. Protein: CASSPLSGGRNYEQYF. The complete variable domain, with remaining parts taken from reference TRBV9 and TRBJ2-7, reads DSGVTQTPKHLITATGQRVTLRCSPRSGDLSVYWYQQSLDQGLQFLIQYYNGEERAKGNILERFSAQQFPDLHSELNLSSLELGDSALYFCASSPLSGGRNYEQYFGPGTRLTVT.

The chain carries TRBV18 and TRBJ2-6; D unclear. The germline CDR1 and CDR2 sequences are KGHSH and LQKENI. The V end lost 0 bases, the J end lost 1 base, and 10 bases lay between the germline ends. The CDR3 runs to 17 residues. The CDR3, as DNA: TGTGCCAGCTCACCACCGAAACTCTCGTCTGGGGCCAACGTCCTGACTTTC. Encoded protein: CASSPPKLSSGANVLTF. Full variable domain (missing parts from reference TRBV18 and TRBJ2-6): NAGVMQNPRHLVRRRGQEARLRCSPMKGHSHVYWYRQLPEEGLKFMVYLQKENIIDESGMPKERFSAEFPKEGPSILRIQQVVRGDSAAYFCASSPPKLSSGANVLTFGAGSRLTVL.

The CDR3 DNA reads as TGTGCCAGCAGGATCTGGAAGACAGATACGCAGTATTTT. Translating it yields CASRIWKTDTQYF. V gene TRBV13 combines with J gene TRBJ2-3, with D unclear. Looked up from germline, CDR1 is PRHDT and CDR2 is FYEKMQ (reference sequence). V was pared by 6 bases and J by 3 bases, with 10 bases between. CDR3 length: 13 amino acids.